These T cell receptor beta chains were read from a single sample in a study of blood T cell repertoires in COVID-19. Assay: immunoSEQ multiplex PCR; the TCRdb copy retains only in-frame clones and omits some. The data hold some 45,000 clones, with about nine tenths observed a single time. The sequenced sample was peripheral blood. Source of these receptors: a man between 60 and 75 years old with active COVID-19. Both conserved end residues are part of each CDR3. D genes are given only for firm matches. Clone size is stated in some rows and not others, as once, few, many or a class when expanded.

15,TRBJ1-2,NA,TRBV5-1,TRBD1,CASSLAGTGGEGYTF,TGCGCCAGCAGCTTGGCCGGGACAGGGGGCGAGGGCTACACCTTC
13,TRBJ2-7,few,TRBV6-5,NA,CATQVASAYEQYF,TGTGCCACCCAGGTCGCTAGCGCCTACGAGCAGTACTTC
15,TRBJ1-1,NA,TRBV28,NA,CASSHHGQLNTEAFF,TGTGCCAGCAGCCACCATGGACAGCTGAACACTGAAGCTTTCTTT
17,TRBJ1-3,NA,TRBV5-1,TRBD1,CASSLRPGQGSGNTIYF,TGCGCCAGCAGCCTTAGACCGGGACAGGGGTCTGGAAACACCATATATTTT
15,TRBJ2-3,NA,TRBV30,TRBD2,CAWSSSGRAPPTQYF,TGTGCCTGGAGTAGTAGCGGGAGGGCCCCCCCTACGCAGTATTTT
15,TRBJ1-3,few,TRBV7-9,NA,CASSLGTLRGNTIYF,TGTGCCAGCAGCTTGGGGACACTACGTGGAAACACCATATATTTT
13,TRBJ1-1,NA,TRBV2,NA,CASSEAGGTEAFF,TGTGCCAGCAGTGAAGCAGGGGGCACTGAAGCTTTCTTT
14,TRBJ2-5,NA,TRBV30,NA,CAWSIGRSRVTQYF,TGTGCCTGGAGTATTGGCCGGAGCAGAGTGACCCAGTACTTC
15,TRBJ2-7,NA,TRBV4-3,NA,CASSQDRGKGNEQYF,TGCGCCAGCAGCCAAGACCGGGGGAAGGGCAACGAGCAGTACTTC
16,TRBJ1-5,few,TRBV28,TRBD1,CASSHGTGGLGQPQHF,TGTGCCAGCAGTCACGGGACAGGGGGCTTGGGTCAGCCCCAGCATTTT
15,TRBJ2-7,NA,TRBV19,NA,CASSIGLTSSYEQYF,TGTGCCAGTAGTATCGGACTTACGAGCTCCTACGAGCAGTACTTC
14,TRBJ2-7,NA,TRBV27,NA,CASSLSSRAYEQYF,TGTGCCAGCAGTTTATCGAGCAGGGCCTACGAGCAGTACTTC
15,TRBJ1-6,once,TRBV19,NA,CASSMRSSYNSPLHF,TGTGCCAGTAGTATGCGGAGCTCCTATAATTCACCCCTCCACTTT
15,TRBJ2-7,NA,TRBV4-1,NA,CASSRTLLGSYEQYF,TGCGCCAGCAGCCGCACCCTACTAGGCTCCTACGAGCAGTACTTC
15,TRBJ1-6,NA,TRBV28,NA,CASSSPERAGSPLHF,TGTGCCAGCAGTTCCCCGGAGAGGGCCGGTTCACCCCTCCACTTT
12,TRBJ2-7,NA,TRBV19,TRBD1,CASGQGSYEQYF,TGTGCCAGCGGACAGGGTTCCTACGAGCAGTACTTC
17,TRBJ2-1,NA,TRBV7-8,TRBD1,CASRLDRGLALRHEQFF,TGTGCCAGCAGACTTGACAGGGGGCTAGCTTTGCGTCATGAGCAGTTCTTC
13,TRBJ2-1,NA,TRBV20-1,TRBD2,CSASSGGANEQFF,TGCAGTGCTAGTAGCGGGGGGGCCAATGAGCAGTTCTTC
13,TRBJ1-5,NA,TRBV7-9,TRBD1,CASSFAGGEPQHF,TGTGCCAGCAGCTTTGCAGGGGGCGAGCCCCAGCATTTT
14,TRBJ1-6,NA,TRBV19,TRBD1,CASSMTGGGSPLHF,TGTGCCAGTAGTATGACAGGGGGGGGTTCACCCCTCCACTTT
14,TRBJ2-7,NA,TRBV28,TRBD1,CASSMTGGVYEQYF,TGTGCCAGCAGTATGACAGGGGGCGTGTACGAGCAGTACTTC
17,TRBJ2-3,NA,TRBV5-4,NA,CASSLTERSSSTDTQYF,TGTGCCAGCAGCCTTACGGAGCGTTCATCTAGCACAGATACGCAGTATTTT
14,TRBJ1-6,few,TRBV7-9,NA,CASSFSRNNSPLHF,TGTGCCAGCAGCTTCTCCAGAAATAATTCACCCCTCCACTTT
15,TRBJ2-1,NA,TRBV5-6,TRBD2,CASSLVAGFSGEQFF,TGTGCCAGCAGCTTGGTAGCGGGGTTTTCCGGTGAGCAGTTCTTC
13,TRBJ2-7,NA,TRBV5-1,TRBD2,CASTTGGNYEQYF,TGCGCCAGCACTACGGGGGGGAACTACGAGCAGTACTTC
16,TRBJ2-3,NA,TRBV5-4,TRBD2,CASSLISSGSTDTQYF,TGTGCCAGCAGCTTAATCTCTAGCGGGAGCACAGATACGCAGTATTTT
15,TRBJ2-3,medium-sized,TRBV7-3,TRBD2,CASSLGLAGSDTQYF,TGTGCCAGCAGCTTAGGGCTAGCGGGTTCCGATACGCAGTATTTT
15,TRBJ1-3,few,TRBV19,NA,CASSARTVSGNTIYF,TGTGCCAGTAGTGCCCGGACAGTCTCTGGAAACACCATATATTTT
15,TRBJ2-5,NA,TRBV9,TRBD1,CASSTRQGAEETQYF,TGTGCCAGCAGCACACGACAGGGGGCGGAAGAGACCCAGTACTTC
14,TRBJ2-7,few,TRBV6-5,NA,CASIGGVHHYEQYF,TGTGCCAGTATCGGAGGCGTCCACCACTACGAGCAGTACTTC
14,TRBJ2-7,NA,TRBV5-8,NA,CASSTMDISYEQYF,TGTGCCAGCAGCACCATGGACATCTCCTACGAGCAGTACTTC
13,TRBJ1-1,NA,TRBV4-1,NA,CASSQVENTEAFF,TGCGCCAGCAGCCAGGTAGAGAACACTGAAGCTTTCTTT